What follows are 8 T cell receptor beta chains derived from one specimen sequenced in a study of graft-versus-host responses after intestinal transplantation. The protocol was immunoSEQ multiplex PCR, while the TCRdb copy is restricted to in-frame clones and leaves out a portion. The sample has about 97,000 clones, about 93% seen once. The sample in question was PBMCs, obtained 450 to 480 days after intestinal transplant. The receptors originated from a human patient who received an intestinal transplant, so some T cells may come from the graft donor.

V usage is TRBV4-1 and J usage is TRBJ1-1; tentative D call: TRBD1 (6 bases). The CDR3 totals 15 residues. From germline, CDR1 is MGHRA and CDR2 YSYEKL. Deletions cut 4 bases from V and 5 bases from J, with 17 bases between. The CDR3 nucleotides read TGCGCCAGCAGCCTTAACCACAGGGTGGGGACTGAAGCTTTCTTT. It encodes CASSLNHRVGTEAFF.

The chain has TRBV9 and TRBJ2-2; D may be TRBD2 (6 bases). With 0 bases removed from V and 1 base from J, the gap between germline ends came to 10 bases. The CDR3 is 16 amino acids. CDR1 is SGDLS and CDR2 is YYNGEE in the germline V gene. CDR3 nucleotide sequence: TGTGCCAGCAGCGTAGCTAGGACTAAGAACACCGGGGAGCTGTTTTTT. Its protein product is CASSVARTKNTGELFF.

The chain is built from TRBV9 and TRBJ2-1, with TRBD1 as a possible D gene (6 bases). V lost 0 bases to trimming and J lost 3 bases, with 13 bases between them. CDR1 is SGDLS, CDR2 YYNGEE, per germline. This CDR3 contains 16 residues. The CDR3 sequence: CASSVEPGTLYNEQFF. The CDR3 DNA is TGTGCCAGCAGCGTAGAACCTGGGACACTCTACAATGAGCAGTTCTTC. Looking up the rest from reference TRBV9 and TRBJ2-1 gives the full variable domain: DSGVTQTPKHLITATGQRVTLRCSPRSGDLSVYWYQQSLDQGLQFLIQYYNGEERAKGNILERFSAQQFPDLHSELNLSSLELGDSALYFCASSVEPGTLYNEQFFGPGTRLTVL.

Of note for this clone: Germline and junction disagree at one end, which may indicate a read error. The chain joins TRBV5-1 to TRBJ2-3; no clear D. This CDR3 spans 16 amino acids. Looked up from germline, CDR1 is SGHRS and CDR2 is YFSETQ. CDR3 loop: CASSLMDPPGTDTQCF. The CDR3 DNA reads as TGCGCCAGCAGCTTGATGGACCCCCCGGGCACAGATACGCAGTGTTTT.

This clone has a single count. The chain is built from TRBV10-3 and TRBJ2-4; TRBD2 matches at 15 bases. Trimming took 3 bases from V and 8 from J; bases not matched to a gene: 8. This CDR3 is built from 17 residues. Germline V lookup: CDR1 ENHRY, CDR2 SYGVKD. In DNA, the CDR3 is TGTGCCATCAGTGACCCCGGACTAGCGGGGGGGTTGCACATTCAGTACTTC. Protein product: CAISDPGLAGGLHIQYF.

V is TRBV6-6 and J is TRBJ2-3; 9 nucleotides line up with TRBD1. Germline loops: CDR1 MNHNY, CDR2 SVGAGI (reference sequence). With 8 bases clipped from V and 4 bases from J, the junction kept 10 bases outside the gene matches. This CDR3 contains 15 residues. CDR3 nucleotide sequence: TGTGCCAGCCAACCAACAGGGGGCGTCGCAGATACGCAGTATTTT. As protein: CASQPTGGVADTQYF.

The rearrangement links TRBV10-3 to TRBJ2-5, with no clear D. The CDR3 contains 15 residues. Germline V CDR1 and CDR2: ENHRY, SYGVKD. Trimming left V 0 bases short and J 1 base short, with 9 bases between. Here the CDR3 DNA reads TGTGCCATCAGTGAGTCGACGTCGGGCCAAGAGACCCAGTACTTC. Protein: CAISESTSGQETQYF.

The chain combines TRBV29-1 with TRBJ1-2; D is uncertain. Trimming took 0 bases from V and 8 from J, leaving 16 bases between them. The CDR3 consists of 14 residues. Germline assignment: CDR1 SQVTM and CDR2 ANQGSEA. In DNA, the CDR3 is TGCAGCGTTGAAGATCAAGACGGCCTTCGGGGCTACACCTTC. It specifies CSVEDQDGLRGYTF.